What follows describes a single TCR beta chain. The antigen it recognizes is unknown. There are no base qualities to consult, and no much larger clone falls within one base. The CDR3 regions of human TCRbeta chains were analyzed by immunosequencing. From the authors' description of their analysis: TCRs in the repertoires were matched against a reference library of SARS-CoV-2-specific TCRs that had been generated with the MIRA antigen-specificity platform. Breadth was defined as the fraction of unique TCRs that were SARS-CoV-2-associated. Depth was defined as the fraction of total T cells that were SARS-CoV-2-associated. Using the MIRA data, each spike-specific TCR was mapped to the spike region that the TCR reacts to and placed in a CD4 or CD8 class. Log10-transformed breadth and depth values were compared by one-way ANOVA with Sidak's multiple comparisons tests. TCRdb re-hosts the immuneACCESS table, in-frame sequences only. Its copies lack some clones; in the studies checked, an unresolved V gene accounts for under half of them, and the cause for the rest is not known. V, J and clone size were drawn from that table, and D and trimming were deduced from the DNA. Present in this sample are over 150,000 clones, 70% to 90% of which were seen just once. Around 0.5% of the sample is taken by the ten largest.

This sample was taken from a study of T cell responses to AZD1222 COVID-19 vaccine (dated by TCRdb to the early 2020s). For context, the study as a whole: AZD1222 recipients given second doses at about 4 weeks or at about 12 weeks were pooled, since spike-specific TCR depth and breadth were not found to differ between the two schedules. TCR sequencing covered fewer than 250 trial participants: some 210 given two doses of AZD1222 and 26 given two doses of MenACWY control vaccine. Trial participants were enrolled into age subgroups of 18-55, 56-69 and 70-plus years, which contained 148, 28 and 57 TCR-sequenced participants, respectively.

Sample time point, as interpreted from the label and publication: baseline before first vaccination. Samples from vaccinated people were obtained from the UK trials COV001 and COV002, which included a single-blind randomized controlled phase 2/3 trial of AZD1222 (ChAdOx1 nCoV-19) in healthy adults. For TCRbeta chain sequencing, PBMC samples from trial participants were taken at day 0 and at day 28 after the second dose. The CDR3 measures 15 amino acids from cysteine to phenylalanine. Left in the record is the CDR3 DNA by itself, 45 bases read in frame from the first base. The germline V gene sets CDR1 to MNHNS and CDR2 to SASEGT. V ends up 1 base short and J 4 bases short, with an unmatched junction base count of 3. Study-level results and caveats: After two AZD1222 doses, spike-specific TCR breadth and depth were significantly higher than at day 0 and than in MenACWY recipients. Nearly half of unique spike-specific TCRs reportedly recognized epitopes outside regions mutated in the B.1.351 and B.1.1.7 variants. The vaccine-associated CD4 TCRs covered the entire spike protein, and the dominant responses fell in regions 160-218 and 743-854. Participants were mostly white British and included more females than males, and it was suggested by the authors that clonal diversity may have been underestimated. Conclusions about previously exposed vaccinees are limited because only six or seven AZD1222 recipients were SARS-CoV-2 seropositive at baseline. Because no day 14 peak-response samples were available, repertoires were characterized only after the peak T cell response. The 56-69-year group was small, and its depth increase did not reach significance, likely because of low power.

The starting material was peripheral blood, obtained on day 0 of AZD1222 vaccination. This receptor was obtained from an adult in good health. The chain is assembled from TRBV6-1 and TRBJ2-1; 8 central bases correspond to TRBD2. The CDR3 has the sequence CASSEGSGSYNEQFF. The nucleotide sequence reads TGTGCCAGCAGTGAAGGCAGCGGGAGTTACAATGAGCAGTTCTTC.